A single sample gave rise to the 15 T cell receptor beta chains below, sequenced in a study of cytomegalovirus exposure and HLA in healthy donors. The PCR had 60 Vbeta and 13 Jbeta primers. TCRdb's copy holds only in-frame clones and misses some; the assay was immunoSEQ multiplex PCR. The data show approximately 130,000 clones, with about 9.1% seen just once and roughly 7% held by the top ten. Sequencing was performed on PBMCs. All receptors derive from a woman in her forties in good health and CMV-seropositive.

This clone was seen a handful of times. J is TRBJ2-3 and V is TRBV7-8; maybe TRBD2 (5 bases). The V end lost 7 bases, the J end lost 7 bases, and 12 bases lay between the germline ends. CDR1 is SGHVS, CDR2 FQNEAQ, per germline. This CDR3 comprises 12 residues. The CDR3: CASTGTDYTQYF. The CDR3 DNA follows: TGTGCCAGCACGGGAACCGATTATACGCAGTATTTT.

This clone was observed at least ten times. The rearrangement links TRBV29-1 to TRBJ2-5, with TRBD1 as a possible D gene (6 bases). Germline lookup yields CDR1 SQVTM and CDR2 ANQGSEA. The CDR3 is made up of 14 amino acids. Trimming stripped 1 base from V and 1 base from J, with 10 bases between. The CDR3 coding sequence is TGCAGCGTTGAAGCACAGGGCCTCCAAGAGACCCAGTACTTC. Translated, it gives CSVEAQGLQETQYF.

The chain couples TRBV4-3 to TRBJ2-2; 9 positions match TRBD2. The V segment lost 5 bases and the J segment 0 bases; nucleotides outside the gene matches: 4. The CDR3 length is 16 residues. From germline, CDR1 is LGHNA and CDR2 YSLEER. The CDR3 DNA reads TGCGCCAGCAGCGCGCGGGGGGGGCCGAACACCGGGGAGCTGTTTTTT. It translates to CASSARGGPNTGELFF.

With respect to this clone: A read error may account for a junction end that differs from germline. The CDR3 DNA sequence: TGTGCCAGCACCTTAGCGGGGGGCTACTACAATGAGCAGTTCTTC. This codes for CASTLAGGYYNEQFF. This chain joins TRBV13 and TRBJ2-1, with TRBD2 matching over 10 bases. This CDR3 region has 15 residues. CDR1 and CDR2 (germline): PRHDT, FYEKMQ (reference sequence).

The V gene is TRBV6-6, the J gene TRBJ1-5; D gene uncertain. Germline V gives CDR1 MNHNY, CDR2 SVGAGI (reference sequence). The CDR3 consists of 14 residues. V lost 2 bases, J lost 5 bases, and 10 bases lay in between. CDR3 sequence reads: CASSYEQIYQPQHF. In nucleotides, the CDR3 is TGTGCCAGCAGTTACGAACAGATTTATCAGCCCCAGCATTTT.

This clone was counted a few times. V and J are TRBV7-2 and TRBJ2-7, with 8 bases matching TRBD2. The J segment lost 6 bases and the V segment lost 5 bases, leaving 12 bases of the junction unmatched. The CDR3 loop spans 15 amino acids. CDR1 is SGHTA and CDR2 is FQGNSA in the germline V gene. Here the CDR3 reads CASSAIAGPSAEQYF. The CDR3 DNA sequence: TGTGCCAGCAGCGCCATAGCGGGGCCCTCGGCCGAGCAGTACTTC.

This clone was seen more than once but under ten times. This chain joins TRBV23-1 and TRBJ1-3, with 7 bases aligning to TRBD1. TRBV23-1 is an open reading frame whose function is uncertain. The CDR3 is made up of 18 amino acids. V was clipped by 4 bases and J by 0 bases; unmatched bases: 12. This CDR3 is CASSPWNIRDSSGNTIYF. The CDR3 DNA reads TGCGCCAGCAGTCCGTGGAATATACGGGACAGCTCTGGAAACACCATATATTTT.

This clone was seen only a few times. V is TRBV7-2 and J is TRBJ2-3; D is perhaps TRBD2 (6 bases). The CDR3 covers 15 residues. Germline CDR1 is SGHTA and CDR2 is FQGNSA. V dropped 6 bases and J dropped 2 bases, with 15 bases sitting between them. In DNA form, the CDR3 reads TGTGCCAGCAGGGGGGTCGGCGGGGCCACAGATACGCAGTATTTT. Amino acids: CASRGVGGATDTQYF.

This clone was detected a few times. At the DNA level, this CDR3 is encoded by other sequences in the same sample as well. This rearrangement joins TRBV12-5 to TRBJ2-1; no clear D gene. The V and J ends lost 0 bases and 9 bases respectively, with 6 bases between them. This CDR3 is 12 amino acids long. Germline CDR1 and CDR2: LGHNT and FRNRAP. CDR3 residues: CASGLVESEQFF. The CDR3 bases are TGTGCTAGTGGTTTGGTAGAGAGTGAGCAGTTCTTC.

This clone came up a few times. The chain links TRBV5-1 to TRBJ1-2, with a tentative D call TRBD1 (5 bases). The V gene's germline CDR1 is SGHRS and CDR2 YFSETQ. CDR3 length: 14 residues. Trimming took 2 bases from V and 2 from J, leaving 10 bases between them. The CDR3 sequence is CASSLGTRNYGYTF. CDR3 DNA sequence: TGCGCCAGCAGCTTAGGGACTCGCAACTATGGCTACACCTTC.

The chain combines TRBV14 with TRBJ2-3, with D unresolved. This CDR3 is 14 amino acids long. Per germline, CDR1 SGHDN and CDR2 FVKESK. Trimming took 0 bases from V and 4 from J, leaving 8 bases between them. CDR3 nucleotide sequence: TGTGCCAGCAGCCAAGAGGCGAGCGCAGATACGCAGTATTTT. The encoded protein is CASSQEASADTQYF.

The chain employs TRBV28 and TRBJ1-5, with 7 nucleotides matching TRBD1. The junction had 10 bases not matched to a gene; V was cut back by 5 bases and J by 6 bases. In germline, CDR1 is MDHEN, CDR2 SYDVKM. CDR3 length: 15 amino acids. The CDR3 sequence: CASSPAGGSLQPQHF. Written as DNA, the CDR3 is TGTGCCAGCAGTCCCGCAGGGGGTTCCCTTCAGCCCCAGCATTTT.

CDR3 coding DNA: TGTGCTAGTGCCACCGCCCCCGACAGGGGCCTGCATCAGCCCCAGCATTTT. It is translated as CASATAPDRGLHQPQHF. The gene calls are TRBV12-5 and TRBJ1-5; 8 nucleotides line up with TRBD1. V lost 7 bases, J lost 5 bases, and 16 bases stayed unmatched. CDR3 length: 17 amino acids. Germline V gene lookup returns CDR1 LGHNT and CDR2 FRNRAP.

The CDR3 region has the DNA TGTGCCAGCAGTGCCATGGGTGAGGTAACCTATGGCTACACCTTC. Its translation is CASSAMGEVTYGYTF. V and J are TRBV25-1 and TRBJ1-2; D not resolved. V was pared by 4 bases and J by 4 bases, with 16 bases between. Germline lookup yields CDR1 MGHDK and CDR2 SYGVNS. CDR3 length equals 15 residues.

The chain carries TRBV12-5 and TRBJ2-6; a possible D gene is TRBD2 (6 bases). This CDR3 is built from 16 residues. CDR1 and CDR2 (germline): LGHNT, FRNRAP. V lost 2 bases to trimming and J lost 1 base, with 9 bases between them. The CDR3 sequence: CASGLYGGSGANVLTF. The CDR3 DNA reads as TGTGCTAGTGGTTTGTACGGGGGATCTGGGGCCAACGTCCTGACTTTC.